These 19 T cell receptor beta chains originate from one sample sequenced in a study of OX40 agonist ivuxolimab in advanced cancers. The data were produced by immunoSEQ multiplex PCR, yet TCRdb's version contains in-frame clones alone and is incomplete. The sample carries approximately 99,000 clones, 70% to 90% recorded once. The specimen was CD4+ or CD8+ T cells sorted from blood, collected in a trial of the OX40 agonist ivuxolimab. Receptor source: an adult with an advanced solid tumor such as melanoma, head and neck, liver or kidney cancer.

The V gene is TRBV13, the J gene TRBJ1-2, with TRBD1 matching over 11 bases. V was clipped by 5 bases and J by 8 bases; unmatched bases: 4. This CDR3 is 13 amino acids long. CDR1 is PRHDT, CDR2 FYEKMQ, per germline (reference sequence). The CDR3 DNA reads TGTGCCAGCAGCCCGGGGACAGGGGGAGGCTACACCTTC. As protein: CASSPGTGGGYTF.

The chain recombines TRBV19 with TRBJ1-2; 10 nucleotides agree with TRBD1. The CDR3 consists of 13 residues. V shed 3 bases, J shed 6 bases, and the junction held 1 base outside the gene matches. The germline CDR1 and CDR2 sequences are LNHDA and SQIVND (reference sequence). The CDR3 loop reads CASSMTGGDGYTF. The CDR3 bases are TGTGCCAGTAGTATGACAGGGGGCGATGGCTACACCTTC. Full variable domain (rest looked up from reference TRBV19 and TRBJ1-2): DGGITQSPKYLFRKEGQNVTLSCEQNLNHDAMYWYRQDPGQGLRLIYYSQIVNDFQKGDIAEGYSVSREKKESFPLTVTSAQKNPTAFYLCASSMTGGDGYTFGSGTRLTVV.

CDR3 nucleotide sequence: TGTGCCAGCAGCCCCTTGAGCTCCTACGAGCAGTACTTC. The encoded protein is CASSPLSSYEQYF. The chain links TRBV7-9 to TRBJ2-7; D uncertain. Deletions cut 5 bases from V and 0 bases from J, with 8 bases between. Germline V gene lookup returns CDR1 SEHNR and CDR2 FQNEAQ (reference sequence). CDR3 length: 13 amino acids.

V usage is TRBV18 and J usage is TRBJ2-3; D gene uncertain. The V gene lost 1 base and the J gene lost 2 bases, with 10 bases spanning the gap. This CDR3 spans 15 amino acids. Germline CDR1 and CDR2: KGHSH and LQKENI. In nucleotides, the CDR3 is TGTGCCAGCTCACCACAGGGCGGATTCACAGATACGCAGTATTTT. Its protein is CASSPQGGFTDTQYF.

The genes are TRBV9 and TRBJ2-3; TRBD2 matches 12 bases. This CDR3 comprises 18 residues. V was pared by 3 bases and J by 6 bases, with 14 bases of the junction left unmatched. Germline loops: CDR1 SGDLS, CDR2 YYNGEE. This CDR3 reads CASSALGGWTSGIDTQYF. CDR3 DNA sequence: TGTGCCAGCAGCGCCCTGGGGGGGTGGACTAGCGGGATTGATACGCAGTATTTT.

This chain connects TRBV5-5 to TRBJ1-5; D ambiguous. Germline V gene lookup returns CDR1 SGHKS and CDR2 YYEKEE (reference sequence). V was clipped by 0 bases and J by 9 bases, with 16 bases between them. The CDR3 is 15 residues long. The CDR3 sequence is CASSLAPASWTPQHF. The CDR3 DNA sequence: TGTGCCAGCAGCTTGGCCCCGGCAAGCTGGACGCCCCAGCATTTT.

The rearrangement links TRBV19 to TRBJ2-2, with D possibly being TRBD1 or TRBD2 (5 bases each). The germline V gene encodes CDR1 LNHDA and CDR2 SQIVND (reference sequence). V shed 5 bases and J shed 0 bases, with 10 bases lying between them. The CDR3 has 15 residues. The CDR3 loop reads CASSLRDANTGELFF. The DNA of the CDR3 is TGTGCCAGTAGTCTCAGGGACGCGAACACCGGGGAGCTGTTTTTT.

This clone has more than one count but fewer than ten. This chain connects TRBV19 to TRBJ1-3, with D tentatively TRBD1 (5 bases). This CDR3 has 13 amino acids. CDR1 LNHDA and CDR2 SQIVND come from the germline V gene (reference sequence). The V end lost 7 bases, the J end lost 4 bases, and 11 bases lay between the germline ends. The CDR3 bases are TGTGCCAGTACCCGGACAACCGGAAACACCATATATTTT. It encodes CASTRTTGNTIYF.

This chain links TRBV7-2 with TRBJ2-5, with TRBD1 matching over 9 bases. Germline V gene sequence: CDR1 SGHTA, CDR2 FQGNSA. This CDR3 has 13 amino acids. V was clipped by 5 bases and J by 5 bases; unmatched bases: 3. CDR3: CASSTDRGETQYF. For the CDR3, the DNA is TGTGCCAGCAGCACCGACAGGGGGGAGACCCAGTACTTC.

The chain has TRBV27 and TRBJ1-2; D is unresolved. Trimming shortened V by 4 bases and J by 1 base, and 19 bases separated the two germline ends. There are 17 residues in the CDR3. Germline V CDR1 and CDR2: MNHEY, SMNVEV (reference sequence). CDR3: CASSSLYDKRVNYGYTF. CDR3 sequence (DNA): TGTGCCAGCAGTTCCCTATATGATAAAAGGGTTAACTATGGCTACACCTTC.

The V gene is TRBV7-9, the J gene TRBJ2-5; D is perhaps TRBD1 (6 bases). CDR1 and CDR2 from the germline V gene are SEHNR and FQNEAQ (reference sequence). With 1 base removed from V and 6 bases from J, the gap between germline ends came to 9 bases. This CDR3 contains 13 residues. CDR3: CASSLEQGQTQYF. In DNA, the CDR3 is TGTGCCAGCAGCTTAGAACAGGGCCAGACCCAGTACTTC.

The chain combines TRBV7-9 with TRBJ2-1; 8 positions match TRBD1. The CDR3 spans 16 residues. The germline V gene has CDR1 SEHNR and CDR2 FQNEAQ (reference sequence). V shed 1 base, J shed 4 bases, and the junction held 6 bases outside the gene matches. Here the CDR3 DNA reads TGTGCCAGCAGCTTAGGACGGACAGGGAAATACAATGAGCAGTTCTTC. Amino acids: CASSLGRTGKYNEQFF.

This chain uses TRBV5-4 with TRBJ2-5; either TRBD1 or TRBD2 may fit D (5 bases each). This CDR3 has 13 amino acids. Germline lookup yields CDR1 SGHNT and CDR2 YYREEE (reference sequence). The ends were cut back, 4 bases at V and 2 bases at J, with 9 bases in the middle. As DNA, the CDR3 is TGTGCCAGCAGCGGGACGCTGCAAGAGACCCAGTACTTC. Amino acids: CASSGTLQETQYF.

CDR3 bases: TGTGCCAGCAGCTTGGAGGGGCGGGTAAACGGGGAGCTGTTTTTT. Protein: CASSLEGRVNGELFF. V gene TRBV5-4 combines with J gene TRBJ2-2, with D perhaps being TRBD1 or TRBD2 (5 bases each). This CDR3 comprises 15 residues. V lost 0 bases and J 7 bases, leaving 13 bases between the germline ends. The V gene's germline CDR1 is SGHNT and CDR2 YYREEE (reference sequence).

J is TRBJ2-7 and V is TRBV18, with D possibly TRBD1 on 6 matching bases. The CDR3 sequence is 15 residues long. The germline V gene encodes CDR1 KGHSH and CDR2 LQKENI. V was cut by 1 base and J by 5 bases, with 15 bases left in between. The CDR3 region is CASSPHNRAGNEQYF. As DNA, the CDR3 is TGTGCCAGCTCACCACATAACAGGGCGGGCAACGAGCAGTACTTC.

In its sample, this clone was seen a few times. The chain couples TRBV19 to TRBJ1-1, with no clear D. Between the trimmed V and J ends, which lost 7 bases and 4 bases, there was a span of 16 bases. CDR1 is LNHDA, CDR2 SQIVND, per germline (reference sequence). CDR3 length: 14 amino acids. The CDR3 DNA sequence: TGTGCCAGTATACCGAGGGCGTCCCGCACTGAAGCTTTCTTT. It yields the protein CASIPRASRTEAFF.

The V gene is TRBV5-4, the J gene TRBJ2-7, with TRBD2 identical over 10 bases. V dropped 6 bases and J dropped 2; count of bases not matched to a gene: 11. Germline lookup yields CDR1 SGHNT and CDR2 YYREEE (reference sequence). The CDR3 runs to 16 residues. CDR3 amino acids: CASTLGGAGGPYEQYF. The CDR3 DNA follows: TGTGCCAGCACCCTCGGGGGAGCGGGGGGGCCCTACGAGCAGTACTTC.

The chain couples TRBV27 to TRBJ2-7, with D hard to call. CDR3 length: 14 residues. V was shortened by 3 bases and J by 0 bases, with 9 bases between the two germline ends. CDR1 and CDR2 (germline): MNHEY, SMNVEV (reference sequence). The CDR3 here is CASSFGDTSYEQYF. The CDR3 DNA follows: TGTGCCAGCAGTTTCGGTGATACCTCCTACGAGCAGTACTTC.

The chain employs TRBV7-6 and TRBJ2-3; D uncertain. CDR3 size: 13 residues. Germline assignment: CDR1 SGHVS and CDR2 FNYEAQ. V lost 5 bases to trimming and J lost 5 bases, with 11 bases between them. CDR3 DNA: TGTGCCAGCAGCCTGGACGCATTAGATACGCAGTATTTT. It encodes CASSLDALDTQYF.